This T cell receptor beta chain was identified in a study of blood T cell repertoires in COVID-19. This CDR3 spans 13 amino acids. J was trimmed by 5 bases and V by 8 bases; bases with no gene match: 8. This clone was counted a few times. In the source study's methods: The authors estimated nucleated cell counts from reference gene primer amplification. Sequencing was performed with immunoSEQ multiplex PCR; in TCRdb, only in-frame clones are kept and a portion is missing. V, J and clone size were drawn from that table, and D and trimming were deduced from the DNA. The sample contains tens of thousands of clones, 80% to 90% of which appear only once.

Sequencing used peripheral blood. This sequence originates from a man in his 60s with acute or convalescent COVID-19. The J gene is TRBJ1-1, the V gene TRBV12-3 or TRBV12-4, with TRBD1 matching over 7 bases. DNA of the CDR3: TGTGCCAGCGCAAACAGGGGTGGGACTGAAGCTTTCTTT. Translated: CASANRGGTEAFF.